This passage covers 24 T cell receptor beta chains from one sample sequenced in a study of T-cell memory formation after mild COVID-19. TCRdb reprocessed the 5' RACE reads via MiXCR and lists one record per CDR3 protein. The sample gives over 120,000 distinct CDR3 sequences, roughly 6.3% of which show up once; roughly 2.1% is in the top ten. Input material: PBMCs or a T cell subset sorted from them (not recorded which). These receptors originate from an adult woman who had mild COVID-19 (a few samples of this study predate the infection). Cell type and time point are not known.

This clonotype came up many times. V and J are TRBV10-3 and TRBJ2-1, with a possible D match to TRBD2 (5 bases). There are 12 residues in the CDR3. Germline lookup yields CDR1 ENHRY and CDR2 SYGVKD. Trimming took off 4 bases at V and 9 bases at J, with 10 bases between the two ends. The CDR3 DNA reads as TGTGCCATCAGTGGCACCGGAGGTGAGCAGTTCTTC. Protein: CAISGTGGEQFF.

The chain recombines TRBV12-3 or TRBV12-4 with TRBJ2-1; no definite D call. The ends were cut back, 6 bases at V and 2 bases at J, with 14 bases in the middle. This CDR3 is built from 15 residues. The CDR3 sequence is CASRSTGEAYNEQFF. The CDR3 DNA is TGTGCCAGCAGGTCGACCGGAGAGGCCTACAATGAGCAGTTCTTC.

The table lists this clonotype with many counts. The CDR3 protein is CASSPPNGNASPLHF. Written as DNA, the CDR3 is TGTGCCAGCTCACCACCGAACGGCAATGCCTCACCCCTCCACTTT. This chain uses TRBV18 with TRBJ1-6; D uncertain. Germline CDR1 and CDR2: KGHSH and LQKENI. The CDR3 is made up of 15 amino acids. The ends were cut back, 0 bases at V and 10 bases at J, with 13 bases in the middle.

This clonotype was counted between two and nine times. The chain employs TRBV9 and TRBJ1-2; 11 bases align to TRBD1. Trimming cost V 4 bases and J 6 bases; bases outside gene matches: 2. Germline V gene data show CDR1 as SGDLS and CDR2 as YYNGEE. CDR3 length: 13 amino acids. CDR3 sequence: CASSSGQGDGYTF. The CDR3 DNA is TGTGCCAGCAGCTCGGGACAGGGGGATGGCTACACCTTC. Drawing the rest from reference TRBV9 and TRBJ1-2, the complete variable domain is DSGVTQTPKHLITATGQRVTLRCSPRSGDLSVYWYQQSLDQGLQFLIQYYNGEERAKGNILERFSAQQFPDLHSELNLSSLELGDSALYFCASSSGQGDGYTFGSGTRLTVV.

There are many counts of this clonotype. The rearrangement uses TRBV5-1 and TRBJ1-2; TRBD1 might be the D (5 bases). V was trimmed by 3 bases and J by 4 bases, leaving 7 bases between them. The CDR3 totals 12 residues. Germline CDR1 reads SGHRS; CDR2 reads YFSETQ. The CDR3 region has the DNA TGCGCCAGCAGCTCCGACAGCTATGGCTACACCTTC. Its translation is CASSSDSYGYTF.

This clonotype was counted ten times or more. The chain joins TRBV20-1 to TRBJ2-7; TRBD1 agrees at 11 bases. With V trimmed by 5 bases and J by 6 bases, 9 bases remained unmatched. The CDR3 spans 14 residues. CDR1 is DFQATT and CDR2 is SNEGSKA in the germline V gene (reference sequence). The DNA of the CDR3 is TGCAGTGCTGTAACGGGACAGGGGGTGGGCGAGCAGTACTTC. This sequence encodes CSAVTGQGVGEQYF.

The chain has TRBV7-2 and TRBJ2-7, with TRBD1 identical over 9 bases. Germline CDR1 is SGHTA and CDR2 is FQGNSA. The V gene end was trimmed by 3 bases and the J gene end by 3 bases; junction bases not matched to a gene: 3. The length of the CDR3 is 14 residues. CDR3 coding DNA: TGTGCCAGCAGCTTTGGACAGGGGAGCTACGAGCAGTACTTC. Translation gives CASSFGQGSYEQYF.

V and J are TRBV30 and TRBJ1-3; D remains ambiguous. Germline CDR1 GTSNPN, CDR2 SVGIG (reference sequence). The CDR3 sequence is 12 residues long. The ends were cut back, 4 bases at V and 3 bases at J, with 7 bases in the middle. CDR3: CAWMTGGNTIYF. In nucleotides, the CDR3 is TGTGCCTGGATGACGGGTGGAAACACCATATATTTT.

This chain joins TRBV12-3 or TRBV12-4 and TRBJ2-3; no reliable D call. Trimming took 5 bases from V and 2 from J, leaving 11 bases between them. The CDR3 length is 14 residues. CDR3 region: CASSRRQITDTQYF. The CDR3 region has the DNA TGTGCCAGCAGTCGTCGTCAAATCACAGATACGCAGTATTTT.

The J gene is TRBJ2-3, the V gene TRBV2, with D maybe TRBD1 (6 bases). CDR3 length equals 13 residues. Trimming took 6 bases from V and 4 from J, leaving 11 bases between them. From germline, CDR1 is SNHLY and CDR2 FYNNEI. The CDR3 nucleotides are TGTGCCAGCAGCGCGCAGGGGCCAGATACGCAGTATTTT. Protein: CASSAQGPDTQYF. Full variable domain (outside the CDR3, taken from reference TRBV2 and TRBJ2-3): EPEVTQTPSHQVTQMGQEVILRCVPISNHLYFYWYRQILGQKVEFLVSFYNNEISEKSEIFDDQFSVERPDGSNFTLKIRSTKLEDSAMYFCASSAQGPDTQYFGPGTRLTVL.

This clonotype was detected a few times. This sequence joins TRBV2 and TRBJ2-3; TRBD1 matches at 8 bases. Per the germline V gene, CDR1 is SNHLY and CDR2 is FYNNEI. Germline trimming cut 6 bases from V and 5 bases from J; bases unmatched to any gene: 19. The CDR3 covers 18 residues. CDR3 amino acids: CASRPSPGGFPTGDTQYF. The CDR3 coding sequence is TGTGCCAGCAGGCCCTCGCCAGGGGGCTTCCCAACGGGAGATACGCAGTATTTT.

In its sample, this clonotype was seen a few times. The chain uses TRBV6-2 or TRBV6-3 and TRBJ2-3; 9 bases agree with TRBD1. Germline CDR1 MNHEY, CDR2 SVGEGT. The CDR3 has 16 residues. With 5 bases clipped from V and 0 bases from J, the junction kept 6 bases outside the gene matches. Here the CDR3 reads CASSRQTGGSTDTQYF. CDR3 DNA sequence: TGTGCCAGCAGTCGTCAGACAGGGGGTAGCACAGATACGCAGTATTTT.

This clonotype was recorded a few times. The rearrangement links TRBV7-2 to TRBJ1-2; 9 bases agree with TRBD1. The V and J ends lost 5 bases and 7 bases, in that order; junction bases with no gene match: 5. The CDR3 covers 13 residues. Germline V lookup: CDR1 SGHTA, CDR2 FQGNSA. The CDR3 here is CASSRDRDFGYTF. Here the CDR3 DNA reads TGTGCCAGCAGCCGGGACAGGGATTTTGGCTACACCTTC. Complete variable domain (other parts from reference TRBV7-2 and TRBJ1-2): GAGVSQSPSNKVTEKGKDVELRCDPISGHTALYWYRQSLGQGLEFLIYFQGNSAPDKSGLPSDRFSAERTGGSVSTLTIQRTQQEDSAVYLCASSRDRDFGYTFGSGTRLTVV.

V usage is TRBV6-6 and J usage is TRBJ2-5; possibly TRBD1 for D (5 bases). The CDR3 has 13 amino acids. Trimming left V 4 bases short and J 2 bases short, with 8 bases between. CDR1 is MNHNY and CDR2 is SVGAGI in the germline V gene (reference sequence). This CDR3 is CASSWNRQETQYF. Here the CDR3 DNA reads TGTGCCAGCAGTTGGAACAGGCAAGAGACCCAGTACTTC.

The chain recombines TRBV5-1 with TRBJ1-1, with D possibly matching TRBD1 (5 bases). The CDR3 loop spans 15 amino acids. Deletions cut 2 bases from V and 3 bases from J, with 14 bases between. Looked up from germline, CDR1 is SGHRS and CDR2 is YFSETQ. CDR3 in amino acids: CASSFGGMLDTEAFF. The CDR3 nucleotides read TGCGCCAGCAGCTTCGGGGGTATGCTGGACACTGAAGCTTTCTTT.

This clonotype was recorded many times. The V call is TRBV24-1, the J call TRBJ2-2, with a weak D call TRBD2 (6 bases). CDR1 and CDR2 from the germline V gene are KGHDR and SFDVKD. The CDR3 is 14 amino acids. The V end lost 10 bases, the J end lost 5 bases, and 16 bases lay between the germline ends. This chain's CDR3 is CATRRGTGTGELFF. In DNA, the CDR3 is TGTGCCACTCGTCGGGGGACGGGGACCGGGGAGCTGTTTTTT.

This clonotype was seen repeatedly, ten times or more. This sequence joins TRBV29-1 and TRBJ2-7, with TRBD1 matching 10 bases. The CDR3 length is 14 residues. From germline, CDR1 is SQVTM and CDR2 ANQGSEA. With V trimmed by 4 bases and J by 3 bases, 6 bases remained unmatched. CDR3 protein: CSVGQGASYYEQYF. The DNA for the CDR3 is TGCAGCGTTGGACAGGGGGCCTCTTACTACGAGCAGTACTTC.

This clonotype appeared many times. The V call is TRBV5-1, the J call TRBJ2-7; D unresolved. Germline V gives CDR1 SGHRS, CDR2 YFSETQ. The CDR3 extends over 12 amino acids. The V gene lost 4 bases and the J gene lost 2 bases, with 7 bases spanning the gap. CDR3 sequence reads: CASSGLTYEQYF. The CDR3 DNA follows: TGCGCCAGCAGCGGGTTAACCTACGAGCAGTACTTC.

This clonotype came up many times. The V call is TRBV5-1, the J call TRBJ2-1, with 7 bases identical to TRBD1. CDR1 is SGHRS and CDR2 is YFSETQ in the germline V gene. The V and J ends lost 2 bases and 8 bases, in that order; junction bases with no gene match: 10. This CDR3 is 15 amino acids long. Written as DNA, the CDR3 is TGCGCCAGCAGCTTTAGTGGTGAACAGGGGCATGAGCAGTTCTTC. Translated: CASSFSGEQGHEQFF.

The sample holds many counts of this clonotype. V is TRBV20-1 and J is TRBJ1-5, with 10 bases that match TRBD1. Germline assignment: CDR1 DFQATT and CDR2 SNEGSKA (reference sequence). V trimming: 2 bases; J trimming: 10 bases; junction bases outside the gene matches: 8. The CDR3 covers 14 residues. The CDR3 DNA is TGCAGTGCTAGATTTGACAGGGGGCTGGGTCCCCAGCATTTT. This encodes CSARFDRGLGPQHF.

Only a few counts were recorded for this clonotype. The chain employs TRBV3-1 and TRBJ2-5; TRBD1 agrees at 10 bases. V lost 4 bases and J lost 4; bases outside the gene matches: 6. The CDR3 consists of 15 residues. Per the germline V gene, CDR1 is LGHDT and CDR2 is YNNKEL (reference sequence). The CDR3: CASSRRQGARETQYF. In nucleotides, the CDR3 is TGTGCCAGCAGCCGGAGACAGGGGGCAAGAGAGACCCAGTACTTC.

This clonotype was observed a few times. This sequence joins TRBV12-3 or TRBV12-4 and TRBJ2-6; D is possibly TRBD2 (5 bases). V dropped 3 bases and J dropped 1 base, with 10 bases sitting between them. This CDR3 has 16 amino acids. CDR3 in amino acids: CASSFRGGSGANVLTF. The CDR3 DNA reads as TGTGCCAGCAGTTTTCGGGGTGGGTCTGGGGCCAACGTCCTGACTTTC.

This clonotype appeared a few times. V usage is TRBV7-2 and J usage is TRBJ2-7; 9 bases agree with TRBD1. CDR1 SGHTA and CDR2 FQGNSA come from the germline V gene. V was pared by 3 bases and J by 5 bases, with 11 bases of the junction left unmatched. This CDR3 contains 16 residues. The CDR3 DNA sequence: TGTGCCAGCAGCTTTAGACCGGGACAGGGTCACAACGAGCAGTACTTC. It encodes CASSFRPGQGHNEQYF.

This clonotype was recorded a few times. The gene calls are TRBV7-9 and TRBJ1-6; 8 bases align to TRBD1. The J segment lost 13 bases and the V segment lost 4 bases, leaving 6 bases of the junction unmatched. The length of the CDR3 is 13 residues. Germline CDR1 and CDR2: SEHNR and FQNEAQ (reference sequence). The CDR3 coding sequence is TGTGCCAGCAGCTCCGAGGACAGGGTCCCCCTCCACTTT. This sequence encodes CASSSEDRVPLHF.